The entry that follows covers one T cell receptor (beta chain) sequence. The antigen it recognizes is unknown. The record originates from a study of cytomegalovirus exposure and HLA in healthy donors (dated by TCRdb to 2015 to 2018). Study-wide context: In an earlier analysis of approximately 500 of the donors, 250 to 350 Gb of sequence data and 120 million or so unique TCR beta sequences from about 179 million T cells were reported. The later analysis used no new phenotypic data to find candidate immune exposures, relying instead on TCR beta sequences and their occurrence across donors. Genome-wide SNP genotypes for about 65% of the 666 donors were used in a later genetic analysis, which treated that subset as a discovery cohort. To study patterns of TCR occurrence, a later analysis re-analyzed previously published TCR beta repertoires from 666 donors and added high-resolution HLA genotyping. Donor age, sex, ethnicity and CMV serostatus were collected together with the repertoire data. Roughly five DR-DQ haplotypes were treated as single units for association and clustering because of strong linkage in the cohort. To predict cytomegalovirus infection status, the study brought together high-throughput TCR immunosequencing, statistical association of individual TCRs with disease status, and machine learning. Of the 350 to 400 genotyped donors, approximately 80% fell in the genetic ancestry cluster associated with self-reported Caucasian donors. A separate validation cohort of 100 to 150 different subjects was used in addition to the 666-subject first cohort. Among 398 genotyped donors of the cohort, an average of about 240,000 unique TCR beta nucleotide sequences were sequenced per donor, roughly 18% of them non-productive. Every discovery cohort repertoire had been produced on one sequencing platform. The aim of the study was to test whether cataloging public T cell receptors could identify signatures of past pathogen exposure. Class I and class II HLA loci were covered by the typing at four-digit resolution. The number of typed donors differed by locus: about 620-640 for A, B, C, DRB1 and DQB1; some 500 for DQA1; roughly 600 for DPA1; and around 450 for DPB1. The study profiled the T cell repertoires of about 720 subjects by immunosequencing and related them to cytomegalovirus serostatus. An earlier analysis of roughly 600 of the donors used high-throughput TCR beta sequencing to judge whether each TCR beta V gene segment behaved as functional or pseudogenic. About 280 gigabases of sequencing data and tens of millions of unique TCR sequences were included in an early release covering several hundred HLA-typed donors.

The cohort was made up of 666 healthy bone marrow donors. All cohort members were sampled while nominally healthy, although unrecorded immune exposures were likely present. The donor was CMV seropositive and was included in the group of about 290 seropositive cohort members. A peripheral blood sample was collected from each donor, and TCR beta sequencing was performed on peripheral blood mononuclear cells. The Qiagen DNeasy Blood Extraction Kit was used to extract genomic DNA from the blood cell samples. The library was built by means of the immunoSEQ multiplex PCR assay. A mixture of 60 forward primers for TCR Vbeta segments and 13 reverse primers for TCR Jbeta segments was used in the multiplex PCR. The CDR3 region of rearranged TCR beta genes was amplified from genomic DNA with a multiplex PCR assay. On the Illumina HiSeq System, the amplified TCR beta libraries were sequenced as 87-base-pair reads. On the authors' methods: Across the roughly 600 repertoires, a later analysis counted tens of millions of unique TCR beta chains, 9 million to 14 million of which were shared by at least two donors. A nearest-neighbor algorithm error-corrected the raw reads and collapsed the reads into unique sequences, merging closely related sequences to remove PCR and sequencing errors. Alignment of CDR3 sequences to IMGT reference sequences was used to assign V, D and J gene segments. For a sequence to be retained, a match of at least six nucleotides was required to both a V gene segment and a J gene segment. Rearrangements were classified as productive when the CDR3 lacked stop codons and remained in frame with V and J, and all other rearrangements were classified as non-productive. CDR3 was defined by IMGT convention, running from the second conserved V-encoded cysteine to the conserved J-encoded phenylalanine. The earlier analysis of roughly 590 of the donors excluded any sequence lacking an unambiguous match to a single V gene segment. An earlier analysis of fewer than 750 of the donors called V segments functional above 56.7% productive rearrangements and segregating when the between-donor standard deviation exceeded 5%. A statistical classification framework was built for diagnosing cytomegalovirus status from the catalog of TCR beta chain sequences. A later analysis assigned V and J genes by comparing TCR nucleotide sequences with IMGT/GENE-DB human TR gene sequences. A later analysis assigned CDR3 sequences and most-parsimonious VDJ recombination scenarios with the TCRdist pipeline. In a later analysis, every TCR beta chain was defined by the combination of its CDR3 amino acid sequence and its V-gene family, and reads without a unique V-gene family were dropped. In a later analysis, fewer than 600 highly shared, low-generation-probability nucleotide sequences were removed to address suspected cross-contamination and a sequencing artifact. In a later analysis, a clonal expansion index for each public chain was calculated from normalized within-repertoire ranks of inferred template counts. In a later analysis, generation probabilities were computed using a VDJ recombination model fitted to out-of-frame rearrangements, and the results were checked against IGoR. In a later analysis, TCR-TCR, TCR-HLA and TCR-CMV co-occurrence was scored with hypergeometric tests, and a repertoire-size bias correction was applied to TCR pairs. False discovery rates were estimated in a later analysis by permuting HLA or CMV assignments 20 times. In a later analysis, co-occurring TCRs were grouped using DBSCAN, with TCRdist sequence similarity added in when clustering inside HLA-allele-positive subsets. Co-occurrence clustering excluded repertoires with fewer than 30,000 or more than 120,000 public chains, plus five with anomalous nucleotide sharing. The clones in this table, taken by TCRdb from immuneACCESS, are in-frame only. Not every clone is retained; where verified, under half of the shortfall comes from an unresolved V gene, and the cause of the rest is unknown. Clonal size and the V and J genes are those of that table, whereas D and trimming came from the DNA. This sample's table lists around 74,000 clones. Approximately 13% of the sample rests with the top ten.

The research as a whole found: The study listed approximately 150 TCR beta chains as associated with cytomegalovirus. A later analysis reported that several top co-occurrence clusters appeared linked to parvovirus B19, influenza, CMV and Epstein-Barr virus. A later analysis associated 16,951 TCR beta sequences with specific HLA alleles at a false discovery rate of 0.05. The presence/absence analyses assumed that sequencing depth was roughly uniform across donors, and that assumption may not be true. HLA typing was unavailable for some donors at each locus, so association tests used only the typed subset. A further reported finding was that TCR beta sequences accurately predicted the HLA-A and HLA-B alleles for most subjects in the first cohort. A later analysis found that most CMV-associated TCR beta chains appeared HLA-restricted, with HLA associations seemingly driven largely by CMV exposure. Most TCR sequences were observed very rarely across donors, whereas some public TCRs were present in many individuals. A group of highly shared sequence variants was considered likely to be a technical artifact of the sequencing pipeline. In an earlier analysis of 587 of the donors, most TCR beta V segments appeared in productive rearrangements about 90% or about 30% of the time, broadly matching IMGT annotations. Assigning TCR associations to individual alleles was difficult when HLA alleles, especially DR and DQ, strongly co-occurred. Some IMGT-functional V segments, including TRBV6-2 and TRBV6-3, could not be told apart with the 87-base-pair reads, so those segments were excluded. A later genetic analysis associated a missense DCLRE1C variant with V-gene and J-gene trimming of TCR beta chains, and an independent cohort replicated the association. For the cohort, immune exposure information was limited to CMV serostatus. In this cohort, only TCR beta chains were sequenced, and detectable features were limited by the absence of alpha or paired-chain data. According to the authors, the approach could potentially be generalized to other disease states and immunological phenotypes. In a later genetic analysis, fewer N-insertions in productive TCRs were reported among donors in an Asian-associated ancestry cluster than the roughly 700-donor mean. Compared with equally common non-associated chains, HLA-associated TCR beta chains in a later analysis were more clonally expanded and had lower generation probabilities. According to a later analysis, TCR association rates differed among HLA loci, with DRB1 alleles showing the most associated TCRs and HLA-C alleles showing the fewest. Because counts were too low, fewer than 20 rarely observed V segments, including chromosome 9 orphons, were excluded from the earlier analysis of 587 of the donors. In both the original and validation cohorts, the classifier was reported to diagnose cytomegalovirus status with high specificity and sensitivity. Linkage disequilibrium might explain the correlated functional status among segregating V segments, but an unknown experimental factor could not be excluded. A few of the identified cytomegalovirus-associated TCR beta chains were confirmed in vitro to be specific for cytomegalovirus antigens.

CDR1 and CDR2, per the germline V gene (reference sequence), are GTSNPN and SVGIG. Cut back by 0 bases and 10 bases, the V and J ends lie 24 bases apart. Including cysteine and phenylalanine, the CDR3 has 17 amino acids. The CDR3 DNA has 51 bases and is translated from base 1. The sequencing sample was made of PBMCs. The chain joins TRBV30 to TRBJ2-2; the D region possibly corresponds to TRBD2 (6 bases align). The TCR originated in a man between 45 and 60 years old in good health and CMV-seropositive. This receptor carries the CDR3 CAWSVHIWAGLGKELFF. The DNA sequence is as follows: TGTGCCTGGAGTGTACATATTTGGGCGGGGCTTGGTAAGGAGCTGTTTTTT.